This T cell receptor (beta chain) came from a study of monozygotic twins with inflammatory bowel disease. For every donor, one blood sample of approximately 2.5 ml was drawn. The UMIs contained a 6-nucleotide sample barcode. They were added by template switching during cDNA synthesis. TCRdb re-called the 5' RACE reads and shows each CDR3 protein once, DNA omitted. This listing includes around 450,000 distinct CDR3 sequences. Germline V CDR1 and CDR2: LNHDA, SQIVND (reference sequence). This CDR3 has 14 amino acids. Sequencing was performed on blood. The TCR comes from a human donor with ulcerative colitis or Crohn's disease, or a healthy co-twin of an affected twin (not recorded which). The V and J genes are TRBV19 and TRBJ2-1; as DNA is missing, the TRBD2 call by TCRdb cannot be tested. The CDR3 is CASSLFAEGNEQFF. The full variable domain, rest sourced from reference TRBV19 and TRBJ2-1, is DGGITQSPKYLFRKEGQNVTLSCEQNLNHDAMYWYRQDPGQGLRLIYYSQIVNDFQKGDIAEGYSVSREKKESFPLTVTSAQKNPTAFYLCASSLFAEGNEQFFGPGTRLTVL.